This T cell receptor beta chain derives from a study of blood T cell repertoires in COVID-19. As for the study in general: Sample material is recorded as cDNA or gDNA derived from T cells, B-cell-depleted T cells, or PBMCs.

V dropped 1 base and J dropped 8; count of bases not matched to a gene: 6. Germline CDR1 and CDR2: SGHAT and FQNNGV. This CDR3 comprises 15 residues. In the original analysis: By means of reference gene primer amplification, nucleated cell counts were estimated. Generated by immunoSEQ multiplex PCR, the TCRdb table keeps only in-frame clones and is missing some. From that table come the V and J calls and clone size; the DNA was used to work out D and trimming. The data show approximately 230,000 clones, 79% seen once. The receptor was isolated from a woman in her thirties or forties with active or convalescent COVID-19. Sequencing used peripheral blood. This chain uses TRBV11-2 with TRBJ1-4, with 8 bases that match TRBD1. Here the CDR3 reads CASSLGGTGREKLFF. The DNA for the CDR3 is TGTGCCAGCAGCTTAGGAGGGACAGGAAGAGAAAAACTGTTTTTT.